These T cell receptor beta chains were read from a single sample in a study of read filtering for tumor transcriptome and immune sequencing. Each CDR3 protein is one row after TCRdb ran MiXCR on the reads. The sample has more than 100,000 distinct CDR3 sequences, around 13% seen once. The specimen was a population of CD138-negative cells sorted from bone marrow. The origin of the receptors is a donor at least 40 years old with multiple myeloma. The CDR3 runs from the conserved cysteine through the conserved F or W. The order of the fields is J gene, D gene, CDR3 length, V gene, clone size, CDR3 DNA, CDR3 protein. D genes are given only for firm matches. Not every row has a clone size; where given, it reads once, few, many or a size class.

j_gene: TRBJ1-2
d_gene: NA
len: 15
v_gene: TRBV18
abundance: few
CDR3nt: TGTGCCAGCCCCTCCACTGCGACAGCGCACTATGGCTACACCTTC
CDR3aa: CASPSTATAHYGYTF

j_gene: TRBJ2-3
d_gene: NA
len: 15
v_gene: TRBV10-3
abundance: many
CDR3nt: TGTGCCATCAGTGAGTCGAGCACTAGCACAGATACGCAGTATTTT
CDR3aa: CAISESSTSTDTQYF

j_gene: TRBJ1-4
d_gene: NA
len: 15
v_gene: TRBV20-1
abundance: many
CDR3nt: TGCAGTGCTAGAGAAGGGGCGGTTACTAATGAAAAACTGTTTTTT
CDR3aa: CSAREGAVTNEKLFF

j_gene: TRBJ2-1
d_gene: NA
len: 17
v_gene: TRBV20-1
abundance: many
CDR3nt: TGCAGTGCTAGAGAACCTTATTCGCCCCGGAGAACCTATGAGCAGTTCTTC
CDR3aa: CSAREPYSPRRTYEQFF

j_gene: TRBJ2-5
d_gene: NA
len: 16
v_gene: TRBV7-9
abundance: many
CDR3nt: TGTGCCAGCAGCTTAGAGAACGTAGTTCGAGCGGAGACCCAGTACTTC
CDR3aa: CASSLENVVRAETQYF

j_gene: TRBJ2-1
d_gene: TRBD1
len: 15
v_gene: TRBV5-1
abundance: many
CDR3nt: TGCGCCAGCAGCTTGGTCCAGGGGGCAGGTGGTGAGCAGTTCTTC
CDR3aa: CASSLVQGAGGEQFF

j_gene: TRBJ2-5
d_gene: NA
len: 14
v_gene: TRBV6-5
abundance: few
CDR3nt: TGTGCCAGCAGGAGGCGGGGCAGTACAGAGACCCAGTACTTC
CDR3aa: CASRRRGSTETQYF

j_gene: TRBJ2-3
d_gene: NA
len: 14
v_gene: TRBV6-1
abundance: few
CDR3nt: TGTGTCAGCAGTTTCCGTTACCTCACAGATACGCAGTATTTT
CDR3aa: CVSSFRYLTDTQYF

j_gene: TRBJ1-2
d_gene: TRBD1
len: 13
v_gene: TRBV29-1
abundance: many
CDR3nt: TGCAGCGTTGTAGCCGGGACAGACTATGGCTACACCTTC
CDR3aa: CSVVAGTDYGYTF

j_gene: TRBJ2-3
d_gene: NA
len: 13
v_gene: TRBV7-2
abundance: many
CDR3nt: TGTGCCAGCAGCTTAGACTTCACAGATACGCAGTATTTT
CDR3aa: CASSLDFTDTQYF

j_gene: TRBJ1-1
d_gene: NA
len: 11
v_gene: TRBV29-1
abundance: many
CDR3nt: TGCAGCGATACAGCTAACACTGAAGCTTTCTTT
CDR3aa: CSDTANTEAFF

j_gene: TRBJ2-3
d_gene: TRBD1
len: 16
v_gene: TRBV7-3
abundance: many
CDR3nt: TGTGCCAGCAGTTCCTCCCGGGACAGGGCCACAGATACGCAGTATTTT
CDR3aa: CASSSSRDRATDTQYF

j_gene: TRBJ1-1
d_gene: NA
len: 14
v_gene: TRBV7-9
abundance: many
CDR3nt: TGTGCCAGCAGCCCCCGGACAGCAAACACTGAAGCTTTCTTT
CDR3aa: CASSPRTANTEAFF

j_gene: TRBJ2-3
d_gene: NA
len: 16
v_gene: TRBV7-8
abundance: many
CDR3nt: TGTGCCAGCAGCTTATCGTTGGGGAGTGTAGCGGATACGCAGTATTTT
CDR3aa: CASSLSLGSVADTQYF

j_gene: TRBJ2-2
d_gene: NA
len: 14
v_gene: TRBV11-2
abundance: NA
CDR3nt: TGTGCCAGCAGCATTAACGCGAACACCGGGGAGCTGTTTTTT
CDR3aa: CASSINANTGELFF

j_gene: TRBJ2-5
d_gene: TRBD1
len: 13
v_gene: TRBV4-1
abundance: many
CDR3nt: TGCGCCAGCAGCCTCGGGACAGGAGAGACCCAGTACTTC
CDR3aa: CASSLGTGETQYF

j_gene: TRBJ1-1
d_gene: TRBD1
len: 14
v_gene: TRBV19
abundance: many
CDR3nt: TGTGCCAGTACCACGACAGGGGGCGTAACTGAAGCTTTCTTT
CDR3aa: CASTTTGGVTEAFF

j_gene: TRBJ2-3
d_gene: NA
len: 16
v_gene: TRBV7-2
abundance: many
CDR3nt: TGTGCCAGCAGCTTACAAGGGGGGGCGAGCACAGATACGCAGTATTTT
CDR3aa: CASSLQGGASTDTQYF

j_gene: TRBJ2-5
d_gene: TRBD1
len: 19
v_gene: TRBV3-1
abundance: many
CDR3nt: TGTGCCAGCAGCCAACTAAACCCCGGGACAGGGTTATTAAGAGAGACCCAGTACTTC
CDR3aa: CASSQLNPGTGLLRETQYF

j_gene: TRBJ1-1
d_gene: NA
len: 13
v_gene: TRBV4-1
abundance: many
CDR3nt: TGCGCCAGCAGCCAGACAGTACTTACTGAAGCTTTCTTT
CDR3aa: CASSQTVLTEAFF

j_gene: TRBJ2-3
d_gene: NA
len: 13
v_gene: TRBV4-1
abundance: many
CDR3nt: TGCGCCAGCAGCCAAGGCCGGTTGGATACGCAGTATTTT
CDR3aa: CASSQGRLDTQYF

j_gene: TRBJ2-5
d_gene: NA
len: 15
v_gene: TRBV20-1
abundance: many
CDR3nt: TGCAGTGCTGGCCCTGCGCGGTCCCCCCAAGAGACCCAGTACTTC
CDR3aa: CSAGPARSPQETQYF

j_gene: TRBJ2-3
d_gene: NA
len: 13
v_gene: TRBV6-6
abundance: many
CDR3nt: TGTGCCAGCTGGTCAACTAGCCCAGATACGCAGTATTTT
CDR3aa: CASWSTSPDTQYF

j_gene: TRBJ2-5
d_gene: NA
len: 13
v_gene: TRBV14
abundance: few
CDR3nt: TGTGCCAGCAGCGACAGGAACCAAGAGACCCAGTACTTC
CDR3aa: CASSDRNQETQYF

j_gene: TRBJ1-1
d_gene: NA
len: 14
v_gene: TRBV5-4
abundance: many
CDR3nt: TGTGCCAGCAGCTTGGCGGGGACCCTGACTGAAGCTTTCTTT
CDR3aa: CASSLAGTLTEAFF

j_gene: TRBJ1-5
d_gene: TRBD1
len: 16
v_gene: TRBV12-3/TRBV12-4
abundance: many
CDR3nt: TGTGCCAGCAGCTCCGGGACAGGGATTGAGTATCAGCCCCAGCATTTT
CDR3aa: CASSSGTGIEYQPQHF

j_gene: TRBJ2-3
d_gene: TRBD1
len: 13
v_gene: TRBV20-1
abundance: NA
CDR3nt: TGCAGTGCTAGAGGGACAGGGACAGTTACGCAGTACTTT
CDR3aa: CSARGTGTVTQYF

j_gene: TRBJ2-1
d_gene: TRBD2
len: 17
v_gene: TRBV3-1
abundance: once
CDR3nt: TGTGCCAGCAGCCAAGGTCTCGGACTAGTAGGCTACAATGAGCAGTTCTTT
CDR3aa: CASSQGLGLVGYNEQFF

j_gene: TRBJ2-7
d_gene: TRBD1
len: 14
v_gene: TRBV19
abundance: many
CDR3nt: TGTGCCAGTAGTTTGGACAGGGCCTCCTACGAGCAGTACTTC
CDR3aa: CASSLDRASYEQYF

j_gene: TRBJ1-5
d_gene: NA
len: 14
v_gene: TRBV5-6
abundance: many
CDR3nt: TGTGCCAGCAGCCAGGGACTCGGGATAGGGCCCCAGCATTTT
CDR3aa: CASSQGLGIGPQHF

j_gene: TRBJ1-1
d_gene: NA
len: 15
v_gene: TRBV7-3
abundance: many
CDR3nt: TGTGCCAGCAGCTTAATGGCGGCAGAGAACACTGAAGCTTTCTTT
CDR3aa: CASSLMAAENTEAFF

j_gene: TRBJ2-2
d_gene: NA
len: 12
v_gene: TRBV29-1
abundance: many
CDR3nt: TGCAGCGGCGCCGAGAACACCGGGGAGCTGTTTTTT
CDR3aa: CSGAENTGELFF